This T cell receptor (beta chain) derives from a study of human T cells and chemical hapten exposure. Turning to the study itself: 2% DPC applied to an approximately 2 cm by approximately 2 cm arm area sensitized donors.

The sample holds many counts of this clonotype. What it recognizes is unknown. Study-wide results and caveats: In the PT1 data, expanded TCR counts showed a positive correlation with patch test score. The study found expanded TCRs formed significantly more large CDR3 similarity clusters than controls.

Time point defined: pre-sensitization, week 0. Treatment denoted: therapeutic diphenylcyclopropenone sensitization with weekly scalp DPC. CDR1 is SGHAT and CDR2 is FQDESV in the germline V gene (reference sequence). This CDR3 comprises 16 residues. J lost 7 bases, V lost 2 bases, and 8 bases had no gene match. The library put unique molecular identifiers onto individual cDNA molecules. TCRdb re-called the RACE reads with MiXCR, one entry per CDR3 protein. Among 200,000 to 300,000 distinct CDR3 sequences listed, roughly 8.9% were seen once. The J gene is TRBJ2-4, the V gene TRBV11-1, with 10 positions matching TRBD1. Sequenced material: whole blood, taken in connection with sensitization to the hapten diphenylcyclopropenone (DPC). The sequence was obtained from a woman between 40 and 50 years old with alopecia areata. Some clones in this sample may be carry-over from other donors' samples. Here the CDR3 reads CASSLSRGTGVNIQYF. DNA of the CDR3: TGTGCCAGCAGCTTAAGCCGTGGGACAGGGGTGAACATTCAGTACTTC.